Shown below are 22 T cell receptor beta chains from a single sample sequenced in a study of a mutant IDH1 vaccine in newly diagnosed glioma. Sequenced by immunoSEQ multiplex PCR; TCRdb stores in-frame clones only, minus some. The table includes tens of thousands of clones, about 80% detected once. These receptors are not linked to any known antigen. Regarding time point: week 47, end of study. Each dose of the vaccine consisted of 300 ug of mutant IDH1 20-mer peptide, with topical imiquimod. The source material was PBMCs, sampled from a glioma patient whose treatment included an IDH1 peptide vaccine. The origin of the receptors is a woman between 40 and 55 years old with glioma. Some clones in this sample may be carry-over from other donors' samples.

The chain employs TRBV30 and TRBJ1-2; D is perhaps TRBD1 (6 bases). Germline V gene sequence: CDR1 GTSNPN, CDR2 SVGIG (reference sequence). This CDR3 region has 11 residues. V dropped 7 bases and J dropped 8 bases, with 14 bases sitting between them. The CDR3 coding sequence is TGTGCCTTACAGGGAGTTGGGGGCTACACCTTC. Translated, it gives CALQGVGGYTF.

The rearrangement uses TRBV11-2 and TRBJ1-1; unclear D gene. The CDR3 covers 14 residues. Germline V CDR1 and CDR2: SGHAT, FQNNGV. Trimming shortened V by 0 bases and J by 1 base, and 6 bases separated the two germline ends. This CDR3 is CASSLEGWNTEAFF. The CDR3 nucleotides are TGTGCCAGCAGCTTAGAGGGGTGGAACACTGAAGCTTTCTTT.

The chain couples TRBV2 to TRBJ1-4, with unresolved D. The CDR3 has 13 amino acids. Germline V gene lookup returns CDR1 SNHLY and CDR2 FYNNEI. Trimming took off 4 bases at V and 4 bases at J, with 7 bases between the two ends. This chain's CDR3 is CASSVALNEKLFF. The CDR3 DNA sequence: TGTGCCAGCAGTGTGGCGCTTAATGAAAAACTGTTTTTT.

This clone has more than one count but fewer than ten. This chain uses TRBV5-6 with TRBJ1-1; D not certain. From germline, CDR1 is SGHDT and CDR2 YYEEEE. V was clipped by 0 bases and J by 0 bases, with 15 bases between them. CDR3 length: 17 amino acids. CDR3 sequence: CASSLVEGFGMNTEAFF. DNA of the CDR3: TGTGCCAGCAGCTTGGTCGAGGGATTTGGGATGAACACTGAAGCTTTCTTT.

The J gene is TRBJ2-7, the V gene TRBV4-3; D uncertain. V lost 1 base to trimming and J lost 4 bases, with 14 bases between them. Germline values: CDR1 LGHNA, CDR2 YSLEER. The CDR3 loop spans 15 amino acids. The DNA for the CDR3 is TGCGCCAGCAGCCAAGCGGCAGGCCTGGCGTACGAGCAGTACTTC. Residues: CASSQAAGLAYEQYF.

This clone was observed once. The rearrangement links TRBV19 to TRBJ1-6; maybe TRBD1 (6 bases). Trimming pared 7 bases from V and 5 bases from J, leaving 12 bases between. Germline CDR1 and CDR2: LNHDA and SQIVND (reference sequence). The length of the CDR3 is 14 residues. CDR3 DNA: TGTGCCAGTAAAACAGGGCCGGATAATTCACCCCTCCACTTT. This gives the protein CASKTGPDNSPLHF.

The genes are TRBV2 and TRBJ1-6; D possibly corresponds to TRBD1 (5 bases). Trimming stripped 6 bases from V and 0 bases from J, with 12 bases between. Germline V CDR1 and CDR2: SNHLY, FYNNEI. The CDR3 consists of 16 residues. CDR3 bases: TGTGCCAGCAGACCAGGGAGTGCCTCCTATAATTCACCCCTCCACTTT. This translates into CASRPGSASYNSPLHF. The variable domain in full, completed from reference TRBV2 and TRBJ1-6, reads EPEVTQTPSHQVTQMGQEVILRCVPISNHLYFYWYRQILGQKVEFLVSFYNNEISEKSEIFDDQFSVERPDGSNFTLKIRSTKLEDSAMYFCASRPGSASYNSPLHFGNGTRLTVT.

This chain joins TRBV2 and TRBJ1-1, with D perhaps matching TRBD1 (5 bases). Per germline, CDR1 SNHLY and CDR2 FYNNEI. This CDR3 region has 15 residues. V dropped 7 bases and J dropped 2 bases, with 17 bases sitting between them. The CDR3 region is CASTLWGDSNTEAFF. The CDR3 bases are TGTGCCAGCACCCTTTGGGGGGATAGTAACACTGAAGCTTTCTTT.

This clone was recorded only once. V and J are TRBV5-6 and TRBJ2-4; no reliable D call. This CDR3 comprises 14 residues. In germline, CDR1 is SGHDT, CDR2 YYEEEE. V was trimmed by 5 bases and J by 3 bases, leaving 12 bases between them. The CDR3: CASRSFRGKNIQYF. Here the CDR3 DNA reads TGTGCCAGCAGGAGCTTCAGAGGCAAAAACATTCAGTACTTC.

This rearrangement joins TRBV21-1 to TRBJ2-1. TRBV21-1 is designated a pseudogene. This CDR3 contains 14 residues. The DNA for the CDR3 is TGTGCCAGCAGCACCTCAAGCTCCTACAATGAGCAGTTCTTC. Translated: CASSTSSSYNEQFF.

This rearrangement joins TRBV29-1 to TRBJ2-1; a possible D gene is TRBD2 (7 bases). V lost 7 bases and J 1 base, leaving 17 bases between the germline ends. The length of the CDR3 is 15 residues. CDR1 and CDR2 (germline): SQVTM, ANQGSEA. For the CDR3, the DNA is TGCAGCGCGGAAGGTGGGGGGGCATCCTACAATGAGCAGTTCTTC. Its protein product is CSAEGGGASYNEQFF.

The CDR3 DNA is TGTGCCAGCAGCTGGGGACAGGGACGGGGGCCAGATACGCAGTATTTT. Protein product: CASSWGQGRGPDTQYF. The rearrangement joins TRBV7-8 to TRBJ2-3; the match to TRBD1 covers 9 bases. V was pared by 4 bases and J by 4 bases, with 9 bases of the junction left unmatched. CDR3 length: 16 amino acids. Looked up from germline, CDR1 is SGHVS and CDR2 is FQNEAQ.

This rearrangement joins TRBV6-6 to TRBJ1-6; D unclear. This CDR3 contains 11 residues. Germline CDR1 reads MNHNY; CDR2 reads SVGAGI (reference sequence). Trimming pared 6 bases from V and 7 bases from J, leaving 4 bases between. This CDR3 reads CASSENSPLHF. The CDR3 region has the DNA TGTGCCAGCAGCGAGAATTCACCCCTCCACTTT.

The chain combines TRBV7-9 with TRBJ1-5; 9 nucleotides agree with TRBD1. Germline V CDR1 and CDR2: SEHNR, FQNEAQ (reference sequence). The CDR3 contains 16 residues. After removal of 6 bases from V and 5 bases from J, the junction contained 11 bases not matched to a gene. The CDR3 spells CASSSLRQGVYQPQHF. Here the CDR3 DNA reads TGTGCCAGCAGTTCCCTTCGACAGGGGGTGTATCAGCCCCAGCATTTT.

The V gene is TRBV2, the J gene TRBJ1-2, with D perhaps TRBD1 (5 bases). The CDR3 loop spans 15 amino acids. Germline V CDR1 and CDR2: SNHLY, FYNNEI. Trimming took 0 bases from V and 8 from J, leaving 16 bases between them. The CDR3 region is CASSEAGGGTGGYTF. The CDR3 region has the DNA TGTGCCAGCAGTGAAGCAGGTGGAGGGACTGGGGGCTACACCTTC.

Details on this clone: Lacking the conserved final phenylalanine or tryptophan, this CDR3 likely reflects a read error. No DNA is shown, since the ends of the CDR3 on it are uncertain; the CDR3 is the one TCRdb lists. The V call is TRBV30, the J call TRBJ2-7. With termini counted, the CDR3 has 8 amino acids. The V gene's germline CDR1 is GTSNPN and CDR2 SVGIG (reference sequence). The CDR3 spells CAWSETYS.

The chain employs TRBV19 and TRBJ2-1; 10 bases map to TRBD2. The germline CDR1 and CDR2 sequences are LNHDA and SQIVND (reference sequence). V dropped 5 bases and J dropped 9; count of bases not matched to a gene: 13. CDR3 length: 16 amino acids. CDR3 sequence: CASSWSGRAYPGEQFF. CDR3 nucleotides: TGTGCCAGTAGTTGGAGCGGGAGGGCCTATCCGGGTGAGCAGTTCTTC.

The chain employs TRBV2 and TRBJ1-5, with D possibly being TRBD1 (6 bases). Germline V CDR1 and CDR2: SNHLY, FYNNEI. CDR3 length: 15 residues. Trimming removed 2 bases from V and 5 bases from J, with 13 bases in between. The CDR3 sequence is CASSEMGGAYQPQHF. Here the CDR3 DNA reads TGTGCCAGCAGTGAAATGGGGGGCGCTTATCAGCCCCAGCATTTT.

The V call is TRBV9, the J call TRBJ1-2; D is perhaps TRBD1 (6 bases). The CDR3 length is 16 residues. Trimming removed 0 bases from V and 2 bases from J, with 14 bases in between. Germline V gene data show CDR1 as SGDLS and CDR2 as YYNGEE. CDR3 amino acids: CASSVGAGAGNYGYTF. The CDR3, as DNA: TGTGCCAGCAGCGTAGGGGCAGGGGCAGGCAACTATGGCTACACCTTC.

This clone was seen just once. The J gene is TRBJ2-3, the V gene TRBV7-9; D is perhaps TRBD1 or TRBD2 (5 bases each). Trimming took off 5 bases at V and 6 bases at J, with 9 bases between the two ends. There are 12 residues in the CDR3. Germline values: CDR1 SEHNR, CDR2 FQNEAQ (reference sequence). The CDR3 here is CASSRWGDTQYF. DNA for the CDR3: TGTGCCAGCAGCCGCTGGGGGGATACGCAGTATTTT.

The CDR3 DNA reads as TGCGCCAGCAGCTTGGGACAGGGATTAAGAGCCCGTGGCTACACCTTC. Encoded protein: CASSLGQGLRARGYTF. This chain connects TRBV5-1 to TRBJ1-2; TRBD1 matches at 7 bases. The germline CDR1 and CDR2 sequences are SGHRS and YFSETQ. The CDR3 has 16 residues. The trim removed 0 bases at V and 7 bases at J, leaving 12 bases unmatched.

This clone came up a few times. This chain links TRBV10-3 with TRBJ1-6; 7 bases line up with TRBD1. CDR1 is ENHRY and CDR2 is SYGVKD in the germline V gene. V lost 8 bases, J lost 10 bases, and 8 bases stayed unmatched. The CDR3 spans 13 residues. CDR3 sequence (DNA): TGTGCCATCGCTCGGGACAGCCGCTCACCCCTCCACTTT. As protein: CAIARDSRSPLHF.